This T cell receptor (beta chain) was identified during a study of blood T cell repertoires in COVID-19. On the study more broadly: T cells, B-cell-depleted T cells, or PBMCs provided the cDNA or gDNA that served as material.

The CDR3 is 21 amino acids. Trimming cost V 2 bases and J 0 bases; bases outside gene matches: 14. Per the study methods: Cell counts per sample came from amplifying reference gene primers. Using immunoSEQ multiplex PCR, the repertoire was profiled, and TCRdb retains in-frame clones only, with some absent. V and J calls and clone size come straight from that table; D and trimming were deduced from the DNA. The sample has 85,000 to 95,000 clones; 75% to 90% are singletons. V is TRBV5-3 and J is TRBJ1-6, with TRBD1 identical over 10 bases. TRBV5-3 belongs to the ORF category, with a function that is uncertain. This receptor was identified in a woman of 80 years or more with acute or convalescent COVID-19. The sample consisted of peripheral blood. CDR3 region: CARSFGDTGTGVSSYNSPLHF. Written as DNA, the CDR3 is TGTGCCAGAAGCTTCGGAGATACGGGGACAGGGGTCAGCTCCTATAATTCACCCCTCCACTTT.